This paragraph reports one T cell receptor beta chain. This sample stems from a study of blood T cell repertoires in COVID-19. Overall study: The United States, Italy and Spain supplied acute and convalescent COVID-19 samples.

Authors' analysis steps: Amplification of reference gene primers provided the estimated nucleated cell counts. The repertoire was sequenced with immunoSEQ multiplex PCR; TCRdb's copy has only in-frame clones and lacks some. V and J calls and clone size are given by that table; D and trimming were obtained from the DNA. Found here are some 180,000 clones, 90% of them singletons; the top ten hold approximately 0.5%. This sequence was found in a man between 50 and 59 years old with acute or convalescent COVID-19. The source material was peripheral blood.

The chain's CDR3 is CASSQYRDFGLDTQYF. CDR3 DNA: TGTGCCAGCAGCCAGTACCGGGACTTCGGCTTGGATACGCAGTATTTT. The chain has TRBV4-2 and TRBJ2-3; D is possibly TRBD2 (6 bases). The CDR3 totals 16 residues. Germline assignment: CDR1 LGHNA and CDR2 YNFKEQ. Trimming removed 3 bases at V and 6 bases at J, with 19 bases between.